The 23 T cell receptor beta chains in this list originate from one sample, sequenced in a study of cytomegalovirus exposure and HLA in healthy donors. The table came from immunoSEQ multiplex PCR; TCRdb's copy has only in-frame clones and leaves some out. In the table there are approximately 150,000 clones, around 90% of which are singletons. Sequences were obtained from PBMCs. These receptors originate from a young man in good health and CMV-seropositive.

This clone was detected many times. The chain is built from TRBV6-5 and TRBJ2-1, with TRBD1 identical over 10 bases. Germline CDR1 is MNHEY and CDR2 is SVGAGI. V lost 3 bases to trimming and J lost 7 bases; unmatched junction nucleotides: 6. The CDR3 has 15 amino acids. The CDR3 sequence: CASSYPPDRGNEQFF. The CDR3 DNA sequence: TGTGCCAGCAGTTATCCACCGGACAGGGGGAATGAGCAGTTCTTC.

This clone is a singleton in its sample. The chain couples TRBV10-3 to TRBJ1-2, with a possible D match to TRBD1 (6 bases). The CDR3 spans 14 residues. The ends were cut back, 5 bases at V and 0 bases at J, with 10 bases in the middle. The germline V gene encodes CDR1 ENHRY and CDR2 SYGVKD. The CDR3 coding sequence is TGTGCCATCAGTAGACAGGACTCTAACTATGGCTACACCTTC. Translating gives CAISRQDSNYGYTF.

V is TRBV14 and J is TRBJ1-1; D is undetermined. The V gene lost 3 bases and the J gene lost 7 bases, with 12 bases spanning the gap. Germline values: CDR1 SGHDN, CDR2 FVKESK. CDR3 length: 13 residues. CDR3 sequence: CASSHSRAGEAFF. In nucleotides, the CDR3 is TGTGCCAGCAGCCATTCCCGAGCGGGTGAAGCTTTCTTT.

The V gene is TRBV30, the J gene TRBJ1-1, with 10 bases that match TRBD1. Germline-derived CDR1 and CDR2 are GTSNPN and SVGIG (reference sequence). The CDR3 totals 14 residues. Trimming at V came to 0 bases and at J to 3 bases, leaving 1 base not matched to a gene. The CDR3 is CAWSVGQGYTEAFF. Written as DNA, the CDR3 is TGTGCCTGGAGTGTGGGACAGGGGTACACTGAAGCTTTCTTT. The full variable domain, completed using reference TRBV30 and TRBJ1-1, is SQTIHQWPATLVQPVGSPLSLECTVEGTSNPNLYWYRQAAGRGLQLLFYSVGIGQISSEVPQNLSASRPQDRQFILSSKKLLLSDSGFYLCAWSVGQGYTEAFFGQGTRLTVV.

The V gene is TRBV5-6, the J gene TRBJ1-5; D ambiguous. V was trimmed by 2 bases and J by 4 bases, leaving 7 bases between them. Germline values: CDR1 SGHDT, CDR2 YYEEEE. The CDR3 covers 13 residues. The CDR3 nucleotides read TGTGCCAGCAGCTTTGGAGGAAATCAGCCCCAGCATTTT. Translated, it gives CASSFGGNQPQHF.

Here the CDR3 DNA reads TGTGCCAGCAGCTCCTCCTCGGTCGCCCTCTATGGCTACACCTTC. Protein: CASSSSSVALYGYTF. This chain connects TRBV7-2 to TRBJ1-2; D uncertain. V was cut by 4 bases and J by 4 bases, with 16 bases left in between. The germline V gene encodes CDR1 SGHTA and CDR2 FQGNSA. The CDR3 has 15 amino acids.

This clone has only one observation. This chain links TRBV5-1 with TRBJ1-2; 9 bases map to TRBD1. CDR1 and CDR2 from the germline V gene are SGHRS and YFSETQ. This CDR3 has 13 amino acids. The V and J ends lost 2 bases and 7 bases, in that order; junction bases with no gene match: 3. The CDR3 loop reads CASSLGQGTGYTF. The CDR3 coding sequence is TGCGCCAGCAGCTTAGGACAGGGGACTGGCTACACCTTC.

This clone has just one count. V usage is TRBV2 and J usage is TRBJ1-2; D is unclear. The germline V gene has CDR1 SNHLY and CDR2 FYNNEI. Trimming left V 4 bases short and J 4 bases short, with 16 bases between. The CDR3 is made up of 15 amino acids. CDR3: CASSADIPSPYGYTF. CDR3 DNA: TGTGCCAGCAGTGCTGACATTCCCAGCCCCTATGGCTACACCTTC.

The chain is built from TRBV5-1 and TRBJ2-2; 8 nucleotides match TRBD2. Germline CDR1 SGHRS, CDR2 YFSETQ. The V gene end was trimmed by 5 bases and the J gene end by 2 bases; junction bases not matched to a gene: 2. The CDR3 has 14 amino acids. CDR3 sequence: CASRLAANTGELFF. CDR3 DNA sequence: TGCGCCAGCAGACTAGCGGCCAACACCGGGGAGCTGTTTTTT.

The V and J genes are TRBV19 and TRBJ2-3; TRBD2 is a possible D gene (5 bases). The CDR3 length is 14 residues. Per the germline V gene, CDR1 is LNHDA and CDR2 is SQIVND (reference sequence). V was cut by 4 bases and J by 3 bases, with 11 bases left in between. Here the CDR3 reads CASSSGRVTDTQYF. CDR3 in DNA: TGTGCCAGTAGTAGCGGGCGAGTTACAGATACGCAGTATTTT.

This rearrangement joins TRBV9 to TRBJ2-5; 7 bases agree with TRBD2. Germline assignment: CDR1 SGDLS and CDR2 YYNGEE. This CDR3 has 15 amino acids. V lost 1 base and J lost 4; bases outside the gene matches: 7. The CDR3 DNA is TGTGCCAGCAGCGTAACGGACGGGGGGATAGAGACCCAGTACTTC. Its protein product is CASSVTDGGIETQYF.

This clone was observed once. This chain uses TRBV5-1 with TRBJ1-6; 11 nucleotides line up with TRBD1. This CDR3 is built from 16 residues. Trimming at V came to 0 bases and at J to 7 bases, leaving 3 bases not matched to a gene. Germline CDR1 SGHRS, CDR2 YFSETQ. As DNA, the CDR3 is TGCGCCAGCAGCTTGGCGGGACAGGGGGTAAATTCACCCCTCCACTTT. Encoded protein: CASSLAGQGVNSPLHF. Complete variable domain (other parts from reference TRBV5-1 and TRBJ1-6): KAGVTQTPRYLIKTRGQQVTLSCSPISGHRSVSWYQQTPGQGLQFLFEYFSETQRNKGNFPGRFSGRQFSNSRSEMNVSTLELGDSALYLCASSLAGQGVNSPLHFGNGTRLTVT.

The CDR3 nucleotides read TGCGCCAGCAGCCCAGGGCGTGGCTACACCTTC. Its translation is CASSPGRGYTF. V gene TRBV4-1 combines with J gene TRBJ1-2, with D maybe TRBD1 (5 bases). From germline, CDR1 is MGHRA and CDR2 YSYEKL. Between the trimmed V and J ends, which lost 4 bases and 7 bases, there was a span of 7 bases. The CDR3 extends over 11 amino acids.

The chain recombines TRBV4-1 with TRBJ1-2; D unresolved. Germline V gene data show CDR1 as MGHRA and CDR2 as YSYEKL. The CDR3 is 15 residues long. V was pared by 1 base and J by 1 base, with 10 bases between. The CDR3 nucleotides are TGCGCCAGCAGCCAAGGGCATATTCTTAACTATGGCTACACCTTC. Protein sequence: CASSQGHILNYGYTF.

This CDR3 is CASSVGDRDEQYF. CDR3 in DNA: TGTGCCAGCAGCGTAGGAGACAGGGACGAGCAGTACTTC. The chain joins TRBV9 to TRBJ2-7; TRBD1 matches at 7 bases. The CDR3 extends over 13 amino acids. Germline assignment: CDR1 SGDLS and CDR2 YYNGEE. With V trimmed by 0 bases and J by 5 bases, 2 bases remained unmatched.

The V gene is TRBV6-1, the J gene TRBJ2-5, with TRBD2 matching over 8 bases. The CDR3 is 15 amino acids. Germline CDR1 and CDR2: MNHNS and SASEGT. V lost 7 bases and J lost 4; bases outside the gene matches: 11. CDR3 nucleotides: TGTGCCAGCAACCCCATGGGAGCGGGGGTAGAGACCCAGTACTTC. Amino acids: CASNPMGAGVETQYF.

The rearrangement uses TRBV6-5 and TRBJ2-1, with 9 bases identical to TRBD2. The ends lost 0 bases at V and 4 bases at J; junction bases unmatched: 4. The CDR3 totals 16 residues. Germline V CDR1 and CDR2: MNHEY, SVGAGI. The CDR3 DNA reads as TGTGCCAGCAGTTACTCGGATAGCGGGGGATACAATGAGCAGTTCTTC. Its translation: CASSYSDSGGYNEQFF.

The chain couples TRBV28 to TRBJ2-7; D is possibly TRBD2 (6 bases). This CDR3 spans 18 amino acids. The germline V gene has CDR1 MDHEN and CDR2 SYDVKM. V dropped 2 bases and J dropped 0 bases, with 20 bases sitting between them. The CDR3 region is CASSLPKRDFPISYEQYF. The CDR3 DNA follows: TGTGCCAGCAGTTTACCAAAAAGGGACTTCCCGATCTCCTACGAGCAGTACTTC.

The CDR3 is CASSYTGFQETQYF. In DNA form, the CDR3 reads TGTGCCAGCAGCTATACAGGGTTCCAAGAGACCCAGTACTTC. V is TRBV7-6 and J is TRBJ2-5; maybe TRBD1 (6 bases). This CDR3 has 14 residues. The germline V gene has CDR1 SGHVS and CDR2 FNYEAQ. Trimming stripped 4 bases from V and 1 base from J, with 10 bases between.

This chain joins TRBV4-1 and TRBJ1-1, with 8 bases matching TRBD1. The CDR3 has 15 amino acids. In germline, CDR1 is MGHRA, CDR2 YSYEKL. The V segment lost 0 bases and the J segment 4 bases; nucleotides outside the gene matches: 4. CDR3 DNA sequence: TGCGCCAGCAGCCAAGAGGACAGGGAATCCACTGAAGCTTTCTTT. It translates to CASSQEDRESTEAFF.

The chain combines TRBV9 with TRBJ2-3; 9 positions agree with TRBD2. The length of the CDR3 is 16 residues. Germline V lookup: CDR1 SGDLS, CDR2 YYNGEE. V was clipped by 0 bases and J by 4 bases; unmatched bases: 6. The chain's CDR3 is CASSVVGSGSPDTQYF. The CDR3 DNA reads as TGTGCCAGCAGCGTAGTTGGTAGCGGGAGCCCAGATACGCAGTATTTT. Full variable domain (remainder filled in from reference TRBV9 and TRBJ2-3): DSGVTQTPKHLITATGQRVTLRCSPRSGDLSVYWYQQSLDQGLQFLIQYYNGEERAKGNILERFSAQQFPDLHSELNLSSLELGDSALYFCASSVVGSGSPDTQYFGPGTRLTVL.

The chain carries TRBV29-1 and TRBJ2-1; unclear D gene. Trimming removed 5 bases at V and 4 bases at J, with 12 bases between. The CDR3 contains 13 residues. Germline V gene sequence: CDR1 SQVTM, CDR2 ANQGSEA. CDR3 sequence: CSVYSPGYNEQFF. The CDR3 DNA follows: TGCAGCGTTTATTCCCCAGGTTACAATGAGCAGTTCTTC.

The rearrangement links TRBV5-4 to TRBJ1-3, with TRBD1 as a possible D gene (6 bases). The CDR3 runs 16 residues. V was cut by 3 bases and J by 0 bases, with 13 bases left in between. Germline lookup yields CDR1 SGHNT and CDR2 YYREEE (reference sequence). The DNA for the CDR3 is TGTGCCAGCAGCTCGGACAGCTTACTCTCTGGAAACACCATATATTTT. Its protein product is CASSSDSLLSGNTIYF.